This T cell receptor beta chain was recovered during a study of cytomegalovirus exposure and HLA in healthy donors. Study observations and caveats: A later analysis linked a missense DCLRE1C variant to TCR beta V- and J-gene trimming. Indistinguishable V segments, including TRBV6-2 and TRBV6-3, were excluded.

About this clone: Its antigen remains unidentified.

The V gene's germline CDR1 is GTSNPN and CDR2 SVGIG (reference sequence). The CDR3 consists of 15 residues. V was cut by 0 bases and J by 5 bases, with 16 bases left in between. Vbeta (60) and Jbeta (13) primers were used in the PCR. Libraries were prepared by immunoSEQ multiplex PCR; TCRdb keeps only in-frame clonotypes and omits some of them. The sample has roughly 55,000 clones. The receptor was derived from a woman aged 45-60 years in good health and CMV-seropositive. This chain uses TRBV30 with TRBJ2-5, with a tentative D call TRBD2 (6 bases). The sequencing input was PBMCs. The CDR3 DNA is TGTGCCTGGAGTGTACCCGGGAGCGGCACGGAGACCCAGTACTTC. Translated, it gives CAWSVPGSGTETQYF.